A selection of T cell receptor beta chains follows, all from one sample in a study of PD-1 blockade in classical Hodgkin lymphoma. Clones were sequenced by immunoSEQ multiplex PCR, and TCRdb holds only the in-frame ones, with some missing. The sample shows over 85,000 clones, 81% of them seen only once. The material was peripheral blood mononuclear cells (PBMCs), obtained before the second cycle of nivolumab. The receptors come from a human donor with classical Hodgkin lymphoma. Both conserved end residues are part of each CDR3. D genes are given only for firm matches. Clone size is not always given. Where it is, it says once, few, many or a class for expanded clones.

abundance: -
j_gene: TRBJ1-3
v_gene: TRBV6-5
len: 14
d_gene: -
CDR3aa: CATVGPAAGNTIYF
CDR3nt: TGTGCCACCGTGGGCCCCGCAGCTGGAAACACCATATATTTT

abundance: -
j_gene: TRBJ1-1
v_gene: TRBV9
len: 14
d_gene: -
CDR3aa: CASSATIGATEAFF
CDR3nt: TGTGCCAGCAGCGCTACTATTGGGGCCACTGAAGCTTTCTTT

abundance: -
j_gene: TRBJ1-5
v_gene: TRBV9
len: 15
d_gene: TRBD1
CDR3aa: CASSVGGTGNQPQHF
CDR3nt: TGTGCCAGCAGCGTAGGCGGGACAGGTAATCAGCCCCAGCATTTT

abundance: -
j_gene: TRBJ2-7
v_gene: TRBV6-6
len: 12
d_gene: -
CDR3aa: CASGGNSYEQYF
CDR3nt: TGTGCCAGCGGCGGGAACTCCTACGAGCAGTACTTC

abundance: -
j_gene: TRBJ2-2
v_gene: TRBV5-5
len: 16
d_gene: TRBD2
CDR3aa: CASRWGSGVNTGELFF
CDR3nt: TGTGCCAGCAGATGGGGCAGCGGGGTGAACACCGGGGAGCTGTTTTTT

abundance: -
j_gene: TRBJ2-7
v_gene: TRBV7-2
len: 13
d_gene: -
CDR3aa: CASSLVLPYEQYF
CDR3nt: TGTGCCAGCAGCTTAGTGTTGCCCTACGAGCAGTACTTC

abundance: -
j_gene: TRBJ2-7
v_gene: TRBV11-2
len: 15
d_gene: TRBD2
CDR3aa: CASSMGLAGLYEQYF
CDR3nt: TGTGCCAGCAGCATGGGACTAGCGGGACTTTACGAGCAGTACTTC

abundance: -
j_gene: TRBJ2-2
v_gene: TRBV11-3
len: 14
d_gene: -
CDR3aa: CASSPRVGAGELFF
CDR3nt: TGTGCCAGCAGCCCCCGGGTGGGTGCCGGGGAGCTGTTTTTT

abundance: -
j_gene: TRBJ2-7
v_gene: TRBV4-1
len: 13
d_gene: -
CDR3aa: CASSQYRDSSRGF
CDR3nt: TGCGCCAGCAGCCAATACCGGGACTCAAGCAGGGGTTTC

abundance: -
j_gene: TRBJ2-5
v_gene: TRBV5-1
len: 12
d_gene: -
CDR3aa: CASSLAQETQYF
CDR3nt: TGCGCCAGCAGCTTGGCCCAAGAGACCCAGTACTTC

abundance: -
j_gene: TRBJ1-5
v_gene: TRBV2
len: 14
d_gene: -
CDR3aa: CASSTWISNQPQHF
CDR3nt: TGTGCCAGCTCTACCTGGATCAGCAATCAGCCCCAGCATTTT

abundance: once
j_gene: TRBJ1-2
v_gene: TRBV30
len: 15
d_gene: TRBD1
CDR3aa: CAWSGYRGTNYGYTF
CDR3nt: TGTGCCTGGAGTGGATACAGGGGAACTAACTATGGCTACACCTTC

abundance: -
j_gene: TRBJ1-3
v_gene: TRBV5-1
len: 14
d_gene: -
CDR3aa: CASSLVGGANTIYF
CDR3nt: TGCGCCAGCAGCTTGGTTGGGGGAGCAAACACCATATATTTT

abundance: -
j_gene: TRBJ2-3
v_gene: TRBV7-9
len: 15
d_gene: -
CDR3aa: CASSPRAGGTDTQYF
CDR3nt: TGTGCCAGCAGCCCAAGGGCAGGCGGCACAGATACGCAGTATTTT

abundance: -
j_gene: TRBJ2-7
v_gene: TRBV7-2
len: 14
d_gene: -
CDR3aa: CASSLGGGAYEQYF
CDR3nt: TGTGCCAGCAGCTTAGGTGGCGGAGCATACGAGCAGTACTTC

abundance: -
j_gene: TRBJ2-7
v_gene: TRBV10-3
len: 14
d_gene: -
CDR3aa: CAIVDGKSSYEQYF
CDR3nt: TGTGCCATCGTCGACGGCAAGAGCTCCTACGAGCAGTACTTC

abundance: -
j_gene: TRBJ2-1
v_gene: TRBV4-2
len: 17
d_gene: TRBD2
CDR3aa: CASSPRGDLPSRDEQFF
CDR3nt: TGTGCCAGCAGCCCTCGGGGGGATCTCCCCAGTAGGGATGAGCAGTTCTTC

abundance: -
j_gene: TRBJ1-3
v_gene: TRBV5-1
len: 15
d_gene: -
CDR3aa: CASSLAPQGGNTIYF
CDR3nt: TGCGCCAGCAGCTTGGCCCCCCAGGGAGGAAACACCATATATTTT

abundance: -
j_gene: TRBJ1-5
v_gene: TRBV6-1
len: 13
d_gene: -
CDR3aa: CASSELGDQPQHF
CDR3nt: TGTGCCAGCAGTGAACTCGGGGATCAGCCCCAGCATTTT

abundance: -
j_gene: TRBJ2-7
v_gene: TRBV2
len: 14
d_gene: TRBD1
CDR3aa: CASSPDRVPYEQYF
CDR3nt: TGTGCCAGCAGTCCAGACAGGGTCCCCTACGAGCAGTACTTC

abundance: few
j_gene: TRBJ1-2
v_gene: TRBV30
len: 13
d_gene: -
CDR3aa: CAWSRPVGYGYTF
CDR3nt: TGTGCCTGGAGTCGACCCGTGGGATATGGCTACACCTTC

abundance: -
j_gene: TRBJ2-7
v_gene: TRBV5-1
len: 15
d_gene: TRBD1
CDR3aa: CASAVGQALTYEQYF
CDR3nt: TGCGCCAGCGCAGTAGGACAGGCTCTCACCTACGAGCAGTACTTC

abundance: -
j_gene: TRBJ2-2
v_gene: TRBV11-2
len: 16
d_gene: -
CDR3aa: CASSQFRGANTGELFF
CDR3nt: TGTGCCAGCAGCCAATTCAGGGGAGCGAACACCGGGGAGCTGTTTTTT

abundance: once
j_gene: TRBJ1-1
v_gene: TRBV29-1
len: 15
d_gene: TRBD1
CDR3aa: CSAKGQASQNTEAFF
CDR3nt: TGCAGCGCCAAGGGACAGGCCAGTCAGAACACTGAAGCTTTCTTT

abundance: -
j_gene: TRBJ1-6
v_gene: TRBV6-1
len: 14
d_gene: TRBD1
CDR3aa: CASRPGQGGSPLHF
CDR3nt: TGTGCCAGCAGGCCGGGACAGGGCGGTTCACCCCTCCACTTT

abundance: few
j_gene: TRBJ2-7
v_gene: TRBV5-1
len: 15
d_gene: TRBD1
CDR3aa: CASSAPGQGFSEQYF
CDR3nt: TGCGCCAGCAGCGCTCCGGGACAGGGTTTTTCCGAGCAGTACTTC

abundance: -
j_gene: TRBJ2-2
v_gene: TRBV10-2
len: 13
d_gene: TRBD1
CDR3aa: CASRGQVTGELFF
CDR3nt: TGCGCCAGCAGGGGACAGGTCACCGGGGAGCTGTTTTTT

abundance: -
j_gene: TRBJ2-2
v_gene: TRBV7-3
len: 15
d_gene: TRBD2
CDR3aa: CASSLSGGNTGELFF
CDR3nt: TGTGCCAGCAGCCTTAGCGGGGGGAACACCGGGGAGCTGTTTTTT

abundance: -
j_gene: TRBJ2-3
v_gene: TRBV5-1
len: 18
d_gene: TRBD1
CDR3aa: CASSLAGRQGSSTDTQYF
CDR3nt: TGCGCCAGCAGCTTGGCCGGAAGACAGGGGTCTAGCACAGATACGCAGTATTTT

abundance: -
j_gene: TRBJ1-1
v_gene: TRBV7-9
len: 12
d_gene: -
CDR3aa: CASSLKNTEAFF
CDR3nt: TGTGCCAGCAGCTTAAAGAACACTGAAGCTTTCTTT

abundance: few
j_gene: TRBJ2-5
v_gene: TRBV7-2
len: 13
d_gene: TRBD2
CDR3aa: CASSLNGGETQYF
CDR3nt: TGTGCCAGCAGCTTAAACGGGGGGGAGACCCAGTACTTC

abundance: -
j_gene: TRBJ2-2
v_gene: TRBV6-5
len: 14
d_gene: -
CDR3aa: CASSSTLATGELFF
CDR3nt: TGTGCCAGCAGCTCTACTCTGGCCACCGGGGAGCTGTTTTTT

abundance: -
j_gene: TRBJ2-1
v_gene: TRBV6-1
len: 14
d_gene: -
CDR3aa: CASSEALPTGEQFF
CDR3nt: TGTGCCAGCAGTGAAGCGCTTCCGACGGGTGAGCAGTTCTTC

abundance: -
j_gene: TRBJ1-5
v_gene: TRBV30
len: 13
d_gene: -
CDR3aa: CAWSVSDNQPQHF
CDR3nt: TGTGCCTGGAGCGTATCTGATAATCAGCCCCAGCATTTT

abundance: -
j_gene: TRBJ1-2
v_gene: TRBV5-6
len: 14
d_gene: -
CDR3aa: CASSRDGQNYGYTF
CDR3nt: TGTGCCAGCAGCCGGGACGGTCAAAACTATGGCTACACCTTC